The present entry profiles one T cell receptor beta chain with its context. Antigen: not known. There were TCR beta CDR3 regions amplified from RNA transcripts. First-round RT-PCR with HTBI primers amplified the TCR CDR3 region. TCRdb analysed the multiplex PCR reads with MiXCR anew, one entry per CDR3 protein. This sample has hundreds of thousands of distinct CDR3 sequences, with 20% to 25% found just once. The CDR3 runs 16 residues. Trimming cost V 5 bases and J 0 bases; bases outside gene matches: 8. Germline V CDR1 and CDR2: MNHNS, SASEGT. The data stem from a study of T cells in Graves' hyperthyroidism and ophthalmopathy. Across the whole study: Upon initial diagnosis and before any treatment, peripheral blood was collected.

The study's findings and limits: Blood also showed most of the thyroid clonotypes that were expanded above 0.001.

The genes are TRBV6-1 and TRBJ1-2; 8 bases match TRBD1. The TCR sequence derives from a man aged 30 to 39 with Graves' ophthalmopathy. Sequenced material: blood. CDR3 coding DNA: TGTGCCAGCAGTAGACAGGGGCCCATAGCTAACTATGGCTACACCTTC. Protein sequence: CASSRQGPIANYGYTF.